This TCR beta chain was identified during a study of graft-versus-host responses after intestinal transplantation. General study points: Peak GvH clone levels in circulation were associated with early post-transplant HvG declines.

Notes on this clone: The antigen remains unidentified.

Sequencing was performed with immunoSEQ multiplex PCR; in TCRdb, only in-frame clones are kept and a portion is missing. Of approximately 90,000 clones listed, 75% to 95% were seen once; the top ten hold 6%. This material consisted of unstimulated CD8+ T cells sorted from spleen or lymph node cells, taken before intestinal transplant. This TCR was sampled from a human donor who received an intestinal transplant.

CDR3 protein: CASSLGRPHEQFF. The CDR3 bases are TGCGCCAGCAGCTTGGGCAGGCCCCATGAGCAGTTCTTC. The chain employs TRBV5-1 and TRBJ2-1; D uncertain. Germline CDR1 SGHRS, CDR2 YFSETQ. This CDR3 has 13 residues. The V and J ends lost 0 bases and 8 bases respectively, with 9 bases between them. The whole variable domain, filled in from reference TRBV5-1 and TRBJ2-1, reads KAGVTQTPRYLIKTRGQQVTLSCSPISGHRSVSWYQQTPGQGLQFLFEYFSETQRNKGNFPGRFSGRQFSNSRSEMNVSTLELGDSALYLCASSLGRPHEQFFGPGTRLTVL.